A single sample gave rise to the 14 T cell receptor beta chains below, sequenced in a study of blood T cell repertoires in COVID-19. Repertoires were generated with immunoSEQ multiplex PCR, while TCRdb's copy carries only in-frame clones and drops some. The repertoire holds some 270,000 clones, with 89% as singletons. Sample: peripheral blood. The receptors originated from a woman aged 35 to 49 who had recovered from COVID-19.

The rearrangement links TRBV7-2 to TRBJ2-1; 13 bases fit TRBD2. The CDR3 sequence is 15 residues long. Germline CDR1 is SGHTA and CDR2 is FQGNSA. The V segment lost 5 bases and the J segment 7 bases; nucleotides outside the gene matches: 5. CDR3 region: CASSAGLAGANEQFF. The CDR3 bases are TGTGCCAGCAGCGCCGGACTAGCGGGAGCGAATGAGCAGTTCTTC.

The chain uses TRBV5-1 and TRBJ2-5; 9 bases are a match to TRBD1. The length of the CDR3 is 15 residues. Losses at the gene ends were 0 bases for V and 1 base for J; bases not matched to a gene: 1. Per germline, CDR1 SGHRS and CDR2 YFSETQ. DNA of the CDR3: TGCGCCAGCAGCTTGGGACAGGGGGGCCAAGAGACCCAGTACTTC. It encodes CASSLGQGGQETQYF.

This chain links TRBV29-1 with TRBJ2-1, with TRBD2 matching 8 bases. Germline V lookup: CDR1 SQVTM, CDR2 ANQGSEA. Unmatched junction bases numbered 1, after V lost 5 bases and J lost 4 bases. This CDR3 region has 12 residues. The CDR3 DNA reads as TGCAGCGTTCAGCGGGAGTACAATGAGCAGTTCTTC. Amino acids: CSVQREYNEQFF.

V and J are TRBV24-1 and TRBJ2-5; no firm D call. This CDR3 contains 14 residues. V was cut by 5 bases and J by 0 bases, with 9 bases left in between. Germline CDR1 and CDR2: KGHDR and SFDVKD. Here the CDR3 DNA reads TGTGCCACCAGTGCCCCCCCGGACCAAGAGACCCAGTACTTC. Protein product: CATSAPPDQETQYF.

This chain uses TRBV28 with TRBJ1-2; TRBD1 matches 9 bases. The CDR3 consists of 13 residues. Trimming at V came to 5 bases and at J to 8 bases, leaving 6 bases not matched to a gene. CDR1 MDHEN and CDR2 SYDVKM come from the germline V gene. The CDR3 DNA is TGTGCCAGCAGTCCACAGGGGGCAGGAGGCTACACCTTC. Translating it yields CASSPQGAGGYTF.

The CDR3 here is CASSLPGLYNEQFF. DNA for the CDR3: TGTGCCAGCAGCTTACCAGGACTCTACAATGAGCAGTTCTTC. This chain uses TRBV7-3 with TRBJ2-1; tentative D call: TRBD2 (5 bases). The CDR3 length is 14 residues. V lost 2 bases and J 3 bases, leaving 8 bases between the germline ends. Germline V lookup: CDR1 SGHTA, CDR2 FQGTGA.

The chain recombines TRBV2 with TRBJ2-3; tentative D call: TRBD1 (6 bases). Per germline, CDR1 SNHLY and CDR2 FYNNEI. The V end was cut by 3 bases, the J end by 2 bases, with 18 bases between. This CDR3 has 17 amino acids. The DNA for the CDR3 is TGTGCCAGCAGTGACACCCCGACAGGCCCTATCACAGATACGCAGTATTTT. Amino acids: CASSDTPTGPITDTQYF.

The chain links TRBV20-1 to TRBJ2-1; 9 bases line up with TRBD2. The CDR3 consists of 12 residues. The trim removed 3 bases at V and 6 bases at J, leaving 0 bases unmatched. Per the germline V gene, CDR1 is DFQATT and CDR2 is SNEGSKA (reference sequence). The chain's CDR3 is CSASSGSNEQFF. The CDR3 DNA is TGCAGTGCTAGTAGCGGGAGCAATGAGCAGTTCTTC.

The chain couples TRBV29-1 to TRBJ1-2; D uncertain. V was shortened by 0 bases and J by 5 bases, with 13 bases between the two germline ends. Germline CDR1 is SQVTM and CDR2 is ANQGSEA. The CDR3 loop spans 14 amino acids. The CDR3 is CSVEDRSGEYGYTF. As DNA, the CDR3 is TGCAGCGTTGAAGATCGGTCGGGAGAGTATGGCTACACCTTC.

This clone was seen a single time. This rearrangement joins TRBV5-6 to TRBJ1-3; TRBD1 matches at 10 bases. Germline CDR1 and CDR2: SGHDT and YYEEEE. The trim removed 4 bases at V and 4 bases at J, leaving 14 bases unmatched. The CDR3 is made up of 18 amino acids. The CDR3 nucleotides are TGTGCCAGCAGCCGGCCGGGACAGGGGATACGTGCGGGAAACACCATATATTTT. Translation: CASSRPGQGIRAGNTIYF.

The chain combines TRBV5-1 with TRBJ2-7, with 8 bases identical to TRBD2. With V trimmed by 4 bases and J by 2 bases, 14 bases remained unmatched. Germline CDR1 is SGHRS and CDR2 is YFSETQ. The CDR3 runs to 17 residues. CDR3 loop: CASSPQGSGGPPYEQYF. DNA for the CDR3: TGCGCCAGCAGCCCCCAGGGGAGCGGGGGCCCCCCCTACGAGCAGTACTTC.

For this clone: Other DNA sequences within the sample encode an identical CDR3. The chain employs TRBV18 and TRBJ1-1; a possible D gene is TRBD1 (5 bases). The germline CDR1 and CDR2 sequences are KGHSH and LQKENI. This CDR3 contains 13 residues. Trimming pared 6 bases from V and 1 base from J, leaving 9 bases between. CDR3 residues: CASSQTANTEAFF. In nucleotides, the CDR3 is TGTGCCAGCTCTCAGACAGCGAACACTGAAGCTTTCTTT.

J is TRBJ1-5 and V is TRBV19; 10 bases agree with TRBD1. The CDR3 spans 14 residues. Germline values: CDR1 LNHDA, CDR2 SQIVND (reference sequence). With V trimmed by 4 bases and J by 7 bases, 4 bases remained unmatched. The CDR3 is CASSKGQGGQPQHF. The CDR3 DNA follows: TGTGCCAGTAGTAAAGGACAGGGGGGACAGCCCCAGCATTTT.

The V gene is TRBV4-1, the J gene TRBJ2-7; 10 nucleotides align to TRBD1. The V and J ends lost 8 bases and 5 bases, in that order; junction bases with no gene match: 9. The CDR3 loop spans 14 amino acids. CDR1 is MGHRA, CDR2 YSYEKL, per germline. The CDR3 DNA is TGCGCCAGCCGTGAGACAGGGGGCAAGAACGAGCAGTACTTC. Protein: CASRETGGKNEQYF.